The clone carrying this T cell receptor beta chain was seen more than once but under ten times. This table comes from immunoSEQ multiplex PCR, and its TCRdb copy is limited to in-frame clones, with some not included. This sample yields several hundred clones, of which around 59% are seen a single time; 9.7% belongs to the top ten. The data belong to a study of primary melanoma T cells and metastatic recurrence. The V gene lost 4 bases and the J gene lost 3 bases, with 9 bases spanning the gap. In germline, CDR1 is KGHSH, CDR2 LQKENI. The CDR3 totals 13 residues. Sequences were obtained from melanoma tumor tissue. This clonotype was obtained from a human donor with melanoma. The rearrangement joins TRBV18 to TRBJ1-1; D may be TRBD1 (6 bases). CDR3 loop: CASSRNRDTEAFF. The CDR3 DNA sequence: TGTGCCAGCTCACGGAACAGGGACACTGAAGCTTTCTTT.